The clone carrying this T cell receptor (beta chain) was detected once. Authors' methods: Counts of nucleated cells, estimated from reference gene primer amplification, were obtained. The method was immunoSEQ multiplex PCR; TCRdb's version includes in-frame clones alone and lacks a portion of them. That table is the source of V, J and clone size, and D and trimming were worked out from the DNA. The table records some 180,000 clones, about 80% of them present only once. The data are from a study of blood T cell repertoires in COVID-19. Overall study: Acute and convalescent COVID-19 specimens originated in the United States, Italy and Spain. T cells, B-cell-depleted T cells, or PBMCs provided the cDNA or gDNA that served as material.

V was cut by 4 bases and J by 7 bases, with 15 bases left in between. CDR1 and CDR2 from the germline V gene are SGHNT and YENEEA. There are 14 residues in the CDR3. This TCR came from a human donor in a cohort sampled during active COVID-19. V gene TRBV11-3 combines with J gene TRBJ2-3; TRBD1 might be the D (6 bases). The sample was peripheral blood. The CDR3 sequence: CASSSSSGAYTQYF. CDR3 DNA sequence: TGTGCCAGCAGCTCAAGCTCAGGGGCGTATACGCAGTATTTT.